A selection of T cell receptor beta chains follows, all from one sample in a study of blood T cell repertoires in COVID-19. Sequenced by immunoSEQ multiplex PCR; TCRdb stores in-frame clones only, minus some. The data hold some 89,000 clones, with approximately 87% observed a single time. The sequencing input was peripheral blood. These receptors all come from a human donor in a cohort sampled during active COVID-19. CDR3s include the opening cysteine and the closing phenylalanine or tryptophan. The D gene is left open where the match is weak. Only some rows state a clone size, as once, few, many or a class for expanded clones.

clone_size	v_call	d_call	j_call	cdr3_nt	cdr3_aa
.	TRBV9	.	TRBJ1-1	TGTGCCAGCAGCGCTAGCCCCCACACTGAAGCTTTCTTT	CASSASPHTEAFF
.	TRBV5-6	.	TRBJ1-6	TGTGCCAGCACCGCGTCGTATAATTCACCCCTCCACTTT	CASTASYNSPLHF
.	TRBV5-4	.	TRBJ1-2	TGTGCCAGCAGCTTGGTTGGTGGGCATGGCTACACCTTC	CASSLVGGHGYTF
.	TRBV3-1/TRBV3-2	.	TRBJ1-6	TGTGCCAGCAGCCAGGGCAGAGTTAATTCACCCCTCCACTTT	CASSQGRVNSPLHF
.	TRBV5-4	TRBD2	TRBJ2-1	TGTGCCAGCAGCTTACTCGGTAGCGGGAGTGGTTTGAGTGAGCAGTTCTTC	CASSLLGSGSGLSEQFF
.	TRBV29-1	.	TRBJ1-2	TGCAGCGTTGAAGATCTGAAGAGGAGTGACCTATACGGCTACACCTTC	CSVEDLKRSDLYGYTF
.	TRBV28	.	TRBJ1-5	TGTGCCAGCACGGAGCAGGGGCACCGGTGGGACCAGCCCCAGCATTTT	CASTEQGHRWDQPQHF
.	TRBV6-5	TRBD1	TRBJ2-1	TGTGCCAGCTCCAGGGGGCAGGGAAATGAGCAGTTCTTC	CASSRGQGNEQFF
.	TRBV5-1	TRBD2	TRBJ2-1	TGCGCCAGCAGCTTTGGACTAGCGGGAGGTAGCGTTGAGCAGTTCTTC	CASSFGLAGGSVEQFF
.	TRBV27	TRBD2	TRBJ2-1	TGTGCCAGCAGTTTACTAGCGGGAGGGATTGGAGAGCAGTTCTTC	CASSLLAGGIGEQFF
.	TRBV9	.	TRBJ2-1	TGTGCCAGCTCTAGCGACTCCTACAATGAGCAGTTCTTC	CASSSDSYNEQFF
.	TRBV29-1	.	TRBJ2-2	TGCAGCGTCAGTACCTGGGACACTTTCACCGGGGAGCTGTTTTTT	CSVSTWDTFTGELFF
few	TRBV9	.	TRBJ2-7	TGTGCCAGCAGCCCAGGGGGTAGCGGGATATACGAGCAGTACTTC	CASSPGGSGIYEQYF
.	TRBV10-3	TRBD1	TRBJ1-2	TGTGCCATCAGTGAGGACAGGGGATTAGCTAACTATGGCTACACCTTC	CAISEDRGLANYGYTF
.	TRBV27	.	TRBJ2-5	TGTGCCAGCAGTTTTACTCCGGCAGGGGAGACCCAGTACTTC	CASSFTPAGETQYF
.	TRBV7-3	TRBD2	TRBJ2-3	TGTGCCAGCAGTACTAGCCGGGGGGGTACGCAGTATTTT	CASSTSRGGTQYF